The 28 T cell receptor beta chains listed next were all sequenced from one sample in a study of cytomegalovirus exposure and HLA in healthy donors (dated by TCRdb to the late 2010s). To prepare the library, the immunoSEQ multiplex PCR assay was applied. In TCRdb, the immuneACCESS table is reduced to in-frame sequences with V and J assigned. These tables do not hold every clone; where another copy was compared, an unresolved V gene accounts for under half, and the others remain unexplained. This sample comprises tens of thousands of clones, roughly 94% of them detected only once. The top ten clones comprise approximately 1.3% of the sample. Sequencing was done on a sample of PBMCs. All receptors come from a young man in good health and CMV-seropositive.

The chain is built from TRBV27 and TRBJ2-3, with a possible D match to TRBD2 (6 bases). The CDR3 runs 20 residues. The germline CDR1 and CDR2 sequences are MNHEY and SMNVEV (reference sequence). V was trimmed by 8 bases and J by 0 bases, leaving 30 bases between them. CDR3 protein: CASPPGPIIGGPWSTDTQYF. In DNA form, the CDR3 reads TGTGCCAGCCCCCCTGGGCCTATTATCGGGGGACCCTGGAGCACAGATACGCAGTATTTT.

This clone has a single count. The V and J genes are TRBV6-5 and TRBJ1-2; D is ambiguous. Trimming shortened V by 0 bases and J by 2 bases, and 13 bases separated the two germline ends. Germline assignment: CDR1 MNHEY and CDR2 SVGAGI. This CDR3 comprises 16 residues. Here the CDR3 DNA reads TGTGCCAGCAGTTACTCGAGGGCGGCGGGAAACTATGGCTACACCTTC. This codes for CASSYSRAAGNYGYTF.

This clone has a single count. V gene TRBV7-6 combines with J gene TRBJ2-7, with a tentative D call TRBD2 (5 bases). Germline CDR1 and CDR2: SGHVS and FNYEAQ. Trimming removed 3 bases from V and 0 bases from J, with 12 bases in between. The CDR3 sequence is 15 residues long. CDR3 nucleotide sequence: TGTGCCAGCAGCTTCGTTCTGGGGAGCTCCTACGAGCAGTACTTC. This gives the protein CASSFVLGSSYEQYF. Looking up the rest from reference TRBV7-6 and TRBJ2-7 gives the full variable domain: GAGVSQSPRYKVTKRGQDVALRCDPISGHVSLYWYRQALGQGPEFLTYFNYEAQQDKSGLPNDRFSAERPEGSISTLTIQRTEQRDSAMYRCASSFVLGSSYEQYFGPGTRLTVT.

The genes are TRBV5-4 and TRBJ2-7; TRBD1 matches 11 bases. V trimming: 4 bases; J trimming: 0 bases; junction bases outside the gene matches: 9. Germline V gene data show CDR1 as SGHNT and CDR2 as YYREEE (reference sequence). The CDR3 length is 17 residues. In DNA form, the CDR3 reads TGTGCCAGCAGCGCCGGACAGGGGGCCCTCGCCTCCTACGAGCAGTACTTC. This encodes CASSAGQGALASYEQYF.

This rearrangement joins TRBV7-9 to TRBJ1-3, with no clear D. V dropped 5 bases and J dropped 0 bases, with 14 bases sitting between them. The CDR3 sequence is 16 residues long. The V gene's germline CDR1 is SEHNR and CDR2 FQNEAQ (reference sequence). As DNA, the CDR3 is TGTGCCAGCAGCCCCCGGGAGGTCAGCTCTGGAAACACCATATATTTT. Its protein product is CASSPREVSSGNTIYF.

In its sample, this clone was seen once. This chain uses TRBV21-1 with TRBJ1-1; the D call in the table, TRBD1, was not verified against the DNA. TRBV21-1 is a pseudogene segment. The CDR3 has 17 amino acids. The DNA for the CDR3 is TGTGCCAGCAGCGCCGACAGGGAAGAACGTAGGAACACTGAAGCTTTCTTT. This translates into CASSADREERRNTEAFF.

J is TRBJ2-7 and V is TRBV7-9, with 8 bases identical to TRBD2. The CDR3 contains 15 residues. Trimming cost V 2 bases and J 6 bases; bases outside gene matches: 9. The V gene's germline CDR1 is SEHNR and CDR2 FQNEAQ (reference sequence). The CDR3 DNA sequence: TGTGCCAGCAGCTTAACGGGCGGGGGGATAGGCGAGCAGTACTTC. Its protein is CASSLTGGGIGEQYF.

The rearrangement joins TRBV28 to TRBJ1-4, with no clear D. The CDR3 has 14 amino acids. V was cut by 3 bases and J by 10 bases, with 15 bases left in between. The germline gives CDR1 MDHEN, CDR2 SYDVKM. The CDR3 region is CASSLVGLGGKLFF. The CDR3 region has the DNA TGTGCCAGCAGTTTGGTTGGGCTGGGTGGAAAACTGTTTTTT.

The V call is TRBV11-2, the J call TRBJ2-3, with D perhaps TRBD1 (6 bases). Germline CDR1 and CDR2: SGHAT and FQNNGV. With 3 bases removed from V and 6 bases from J, the gap between germline ends came to 22 bases. The CDR3 length is 17 residues. The CDR3 DNA reads as TGTGCCAGCAGCTTTTCCGTACAGGGTAATCAGGAGGATACGCAGTATTTT. Translating it yields CASSFSVQGNQEDTQYF.

The CDR3 spells CASTMGLARDTDTQYF. The CDR3 nucleotides are TGTGCCAGCACCATGGGACTAGCCCGGGACACAGATACGCAGTATTTT. The chain combines TRBV6-6 with TRBJ2-3; 9 bases line up with TRBD2. The V gene end was trimmed by 7 bases and the J gene end by 2 bases; junction bases not matched to a gene: 10. This CDR3 is 16 amino acids long. The germline V gene has CDR1 MNHNY and CDR2 SVGAGI (reference sequence).

A remark on this clone: Within the sample, other DNA sequences also encode this same CDR3. V gene TRBV5-1 combines with J gene TRBJ1-1, with TRBD1 identical over 7 bases. Trimming took 4 bases from V and 1 from J; bases not matched to a gene: 4. There are 14 residues in the CDR3. In germline, CDR1 is SGHRS, CDR2 YFSETQ. As DNA, the CDR3 is TGCGCCAGCAGCCAAGACAGGGCGAACACTGAAGCTTTCTTT. Amino acids: CASSQDRANTEAFF.

V gene TRBV5-8 combines with J gene TRBJ2-4, with 10 bases identical to TRBD1. CDR3 length: 16 residues. J gave up 7 bases and V 4 bases, and 11 bases lay outside the gene matches. The germline V gene has CDR1 SGHTS and CDR2 YDEGEE. The CDR3 spells CASSTGQGLGGNIQYF. The CDR3 DNA reads as TGTGCCAGCAGCACGGGACAGGGGCTGGGTGGGAACATTCAGTACTTC.

The chain uses TRBV7-6 and TRBJ1-1; no definite D call. Germline V gene data show CDR1 as SGHVS and CDR2 as FNYEAQ. Trimming shortened V by 4 bases and J by 3 bases, and 9 bases separated the two germline ends. The CDR3 is made up of 13 amino acids. The CDR3 sequence is CASSSSQHTEAFF. The CDR3 DNA reads TGTGCCAGCAGCTCTAGTCAGCACACTGAAGCTTTCTTT.

This clone was detected only once. CDR3 in amino acids: CASTDTPYEQYF. The CDR3 DNA sequence: TGTGCCAGCACAGATACCCCCTACGAGCAGTACTTC. V gene TRBV6-6 combines with J gene TRBJ2-7; the D is unclear. Germline loops: CDR1 MNHNY, CDR2 SVGAGI (reference sequence). The CDR3 contains 12 residues. V dropped 7 bases and J dropped 2 bases, with 9 bases sitting between them.

V gene TRBV10-1 combines with J gene TRBJ1-5, with D possibly matching TRBD1 (5 bases). The CDR3 extends over 15 amino acids. The V and J ends lost 8 bases and 0 bases respectively, with 14 bases between them. CDR1 WNHNN and CDR2 SYGVQD come from the germline V gene (reference sequence). DNA of the CDR3: TGCGCCAGCCCATTTAGGGGATATAGCAATCAGCCCCAGCATTTT. Amino acids: CASPFRGYSNQPQHF.

V and J are TRBV7-2 and TRBJ2-2; 7 bases map to TRBD2. The junction had 6 bases not matched to a gene; V was cut back by 5 bases and J by 6 bases. The CDR3 sequence is 14 residues long. Germline V gene data show CDR1 as SGHTA and CDR2 as FQGNSA. The DNA for the CDR3 is TGTGCCAGCAGCGGAGCGGGGCAGGCCGGGGAGCTGTTTTTT. It specifies CASSGAGQAGELFF.

The chain carries TRBV4-2 and TRBJ2-5; the D gene is possibly TRBD2 (6 bases). Trimming stripped 0 bases from V and 2 bases from J, with 10 bases between. The CDR3 loop spans 15 amino acids. Germline-derived CDR1 and CDR2 are LGHNA and YNFKEQ. The CDR3 loop reads CASSQEGLIQETQYF. Written as DNA, the CDR3 is TGTGCCAGCAGCCAAGAGGGACTTATTCAAGAGACCCAGTACTTC.

This chain uses TRBV10-3 with TRBJ1-5, with D tentatively TRBD1 (5 bases). V shed 4 bases and J shed 5 bases, with 9 bases lying between them. Germline V gene sequence: CDR1 ENHRY, CDR2 SYGVKD. The CDR3 spans 13 residues. CDR3 coding DNA: TGTGCCATCAGTGGCCAGGGCGATCAGCCCCAGCATTTT. Its protein is CAISGQGDQPQHF.

This clone is a singleton in its sample. The chain uses TRBV9 and TRBJ2-1; TRBD2 agrees at 11 bases. The V and J ends lost 3 bases and 6 bases, in that order; junction bases with no gene match: 5. The CDR3 totals 15 residues. Germline CDR1 is SGDLS and CDR2 is YYNGEE. Here the CDR3 reads CASSETGTSGNEQFF. The CDR3 bases are TGTGCCAGCAGCGAGACCGGGACTAGCGGCAATGAGCAGTTCTTC. Filled out from reference TRBV9 and TRBJ2-1, the complete variable domain reads DSGVTQTPKHLITATGQRVTLRCSPRSGDLSVYWYQQSLDQGLQFLIQYYNGEERAKGNILERFSAQQFPDLHSELNLSSLELGDSALYFCASSETGTSGNEQFFGPGTRLTVL.

The chain carries TRBV7-3 and TRBJ1-1; TRBD1 aligns across 10 bases. CDR1 is SGHTA and CDR2 is FQGTGA in the germline V gene. V trimming: 5 bases; J trimming: 1 base; junction bases outside the gene matches: 7. CDR3 length: 16 residues. CDR3 amino acids: CASSPTGGAGNTEAFF. The CDR3, as DNA: TGTGCCAGCAGCCCGACAGGGGGCGCGGGGAACACTGAAGCTTTCTTT.

The V and J genes are TRBV28 and TRBJ2-1; 7 nucleotides align to TRBD2. CDR3 length equals 14 residues. The junction had 1 base not matched to a gene; V was cut back by 2 bases and J by 3 bases. Germline V gives CDR1 MDHEN, CDR2 SYDVKM. CDR3 sequence reads: CASSLAGDYNEQFF. The CDR3 nucleotides are TGTGCCAGCAGTTTAGCGGGAGACTACAATGAGCAGTTCTTC.

The rearrangement uses TRBV27 and TRBJ1-2; the D is unclear. Germline assignment: CDR1 MNHEY and CDR2 SMNVEV (reference sequence). Trimming removed 6 bases at V and 4 bases at J, with 15 bases between. The CDR3 sequence is 14 residues long. DNA of the CDR3: TGTGCCAGCAGCCTTAACTCAGGTGCCTATGGCTACACCTTC. It codes for CASSLNSGAYGYTF.

This chain joins TRBV12-5 and TRBJ2-7; D ambiguous. CDR1 and CDR2 (germline): LGHNT, FRNRAP. The CDR3 has 13 residues. Trimming removed 7 bases from V and 1 base from J, with 11 bases in between. The DNA for the CDR3 is TGTGCTAGTGCTCTAGGTAGTTCCTACGAGCAGTACTTC. Protein: CASALGSSYEQYF.

The V gene is TRBV2, the J gene TRBJ2-1, with D possibly being TRBD2 (6 bases). The V end lost 6 bases, the J end lost 15 bases, and 21 bases lay between the germline ends. In germline, CDR1 is SNHLY, CDR2 FYNNEI. CDR3 length: 13 residues. CDR3 region: CASSAGTFPRMFF. Written as DNA, the CDR3 is TGTGCCAGCAGCGCCGGGACTTTTCCCCGTATGTTCTTC.

J is TRBJ2-7 and V is TRBV5-1, with a tentative D call TRBD1 (7 bases). This CDR3 region has 13 residues. Germline V gene sequence: CDR1 SGHRS, CDR2 YFSETQ. The ends were cut back, 4 bases at V and 2 bases at J, with 10 bases in the middle. CDR3 bases: TGCGCCAGCAGCCGCGGGACAGCCTACGAGCAGTACTTC. Translation gives CASSRGTAYEQYF. Looking up the rest from reference TRBV5-1 and TRBJ2-7 gives the full variable domain: KAGVTQTPRYLIKTRGQQVTLSCSPISGHRSVSWYQQTPGQGLQFLFEYFSETQRNKGNFPGRFSGRQFSNSRSEMNVSTLELGDSALYLCASSRGTAYEQYFGPGTRLTVT.

The chain is built from TRBV7-9 and TRBJ1-4; perhaps TRBD1 as D (5 bases). The V gene lost 5 bases and the J gene lost 6 bases, with 16 bases spanning the gap. CDR1 is SEHNR and CDR2 is FQNEAQ in the germline V gene (reference sequence). The CDR3 totals 15 residues. The CDR3 DNA is TGTGCCAGCAGCGGACGGGACTTCGGGTATGAAAAACTGTTTTTT. Its protein product is CASSGRDFGYEKLFF. Full variable domain (rest looked up from reference TRBV7-9 and TRBJ1-4): DTGVSQNPRHKITKRGQNVTFRCDPISEHNRLYWYRQTLGQGPEFLTYFQNEAQLEKSRLLSDRFSAERPKGSFSTLEIQRTEQGDSAMYLCASSGRDFGYEKLFFGSGTQLSVL.

This clone was detected once. The rearrangement joins TRBV2 to TRBJ2-1; 7 bases align to TRBD1. The trim removed 7 bases at V and 5 bases at J, leaving 14 bases unmatched. The germline V gene encodes CDR1 SNHLY and CDR2 FYNNEI. The CDR3 has 16 residues. CDR3 nucleotide sequence: TGTGCCAGCACTTATCGGACAGGAGGTTCCAACAATGAGCAGTTCTTC. As protein: CASTYRTGGSNNEQFF.

V gene TRBV1 combines with J gene TRBJ2-7; the table's D call of TRBD2 was not tested on the DNA. TRBV1 is a pseudogene. CDR3 length: 13 residues. The CDR3 nucleotides read TGCACCAGCACTTCACGGTCAACCTACGAGCAGTACTTC. It encodes CTSTSRSTYEQYF.